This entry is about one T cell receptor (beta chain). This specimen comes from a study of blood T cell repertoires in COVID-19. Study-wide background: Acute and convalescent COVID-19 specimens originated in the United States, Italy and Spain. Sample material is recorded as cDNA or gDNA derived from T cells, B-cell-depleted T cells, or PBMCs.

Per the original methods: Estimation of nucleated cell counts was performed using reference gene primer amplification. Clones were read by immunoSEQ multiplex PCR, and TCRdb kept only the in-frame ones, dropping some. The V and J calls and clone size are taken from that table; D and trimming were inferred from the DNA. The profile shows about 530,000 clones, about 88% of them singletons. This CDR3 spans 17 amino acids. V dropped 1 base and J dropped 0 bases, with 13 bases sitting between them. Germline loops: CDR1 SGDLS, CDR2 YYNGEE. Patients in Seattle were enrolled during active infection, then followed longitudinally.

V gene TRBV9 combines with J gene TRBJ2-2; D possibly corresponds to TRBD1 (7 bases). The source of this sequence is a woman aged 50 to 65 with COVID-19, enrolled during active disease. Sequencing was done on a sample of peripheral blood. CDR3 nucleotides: TGTGCCAGCAGCGTACCGACAGGGACTTCGAACACCGGGGAGCTGTTTTTT. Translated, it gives CASSVPTGTSNTGELFF.